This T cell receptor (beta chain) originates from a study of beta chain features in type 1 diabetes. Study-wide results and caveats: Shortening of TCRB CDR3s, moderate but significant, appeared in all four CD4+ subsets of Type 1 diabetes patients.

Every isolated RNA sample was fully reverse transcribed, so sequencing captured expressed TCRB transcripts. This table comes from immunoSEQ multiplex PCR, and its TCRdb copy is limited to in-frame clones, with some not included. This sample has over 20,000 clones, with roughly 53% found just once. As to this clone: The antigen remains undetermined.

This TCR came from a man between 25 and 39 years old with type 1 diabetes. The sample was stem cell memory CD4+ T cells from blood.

In DNA form, the CDR3 reads TGTGCCAGTAGTACGACCACAGGGACCAAAAGCTCCTACGAGCAGTACTTC. This translates into CASSTTTGTKSSYEQYF. V gene TRBV19 combines with J gene TRBJ2-7; possible D gene TRBD1, 6 bases. The CDR3 is 17 residues long. Germline values: CDR1 LNHDA, CDR2 SQIVND (reference sequence). Trimming pared 4 bases from V and 0 bases from J, leaving 19 bases between. The full variable domain, with the rest looked up from reference TRBV19 and TRBJ2-7, is DGGITQSPKYLFRKEGQNVTLSCEQNLNHDAMYWYRQDPGQGLRLIYYSQIVNDFQKGDIAEGYSVSREKKESFPLTVTSAQKNPTAFYLCASSTTTGTKSSYEQYFGPGTRLTVT.